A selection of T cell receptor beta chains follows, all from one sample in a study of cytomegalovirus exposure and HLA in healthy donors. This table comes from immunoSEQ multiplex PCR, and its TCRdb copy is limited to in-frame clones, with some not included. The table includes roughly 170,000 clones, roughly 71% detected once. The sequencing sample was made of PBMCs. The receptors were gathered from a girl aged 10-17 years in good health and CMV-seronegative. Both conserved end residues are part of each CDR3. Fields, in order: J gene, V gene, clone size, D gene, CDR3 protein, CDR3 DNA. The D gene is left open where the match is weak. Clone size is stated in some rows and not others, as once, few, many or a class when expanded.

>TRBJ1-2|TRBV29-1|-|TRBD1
CSVEPRATGSTPATF
TGCAGCGTTGAACCTCGCGCGACAGGGTCTACGCCAGCCACCTTC
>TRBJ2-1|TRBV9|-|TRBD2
CASSPPAGGPGEQFF
TGTGCCAGCAGCCCCCCCGCGGGGGGGCCGGGTGAGCAGTTCTTC
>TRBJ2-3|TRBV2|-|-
CASSEFRTTVTDTQYF
TGTGCCAGCAGTGAGTTTCGGACTACTGTCACAGATACGCAGTATTTT
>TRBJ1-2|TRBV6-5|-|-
CASSLGDYGYTF
TGTGCCAGCAGTTTAGGGGACTATGGCTACACCTTC
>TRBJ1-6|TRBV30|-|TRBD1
CAWSPGQDNSPLHF
TGTGCCTGGTCTCCGGGACAGGATAATTCACCCCTCCACTTT
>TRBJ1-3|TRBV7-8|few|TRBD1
CASSPTGDSGNTIYF
TGTGCCAGCAGCCCTACAGGGGACTCTGGAAACACCATATATTTT
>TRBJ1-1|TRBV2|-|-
CASSGVGASTEAFF
TGTGCCAGCAGTGGGGTGGGGGCCAGCACTGAAGCTTTCTTT
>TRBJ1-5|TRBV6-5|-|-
CASSYLPYSNQPQHF
TGTGCCAGCAGTTACCTTCCTTATAGCAATCAGCCCCAGCATTTT
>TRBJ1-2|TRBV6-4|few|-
CASSESGRLNHGYTF
TGTGCCAGCAGTGAATCGGGGAGACTAAACCATGGCTACACCTTC
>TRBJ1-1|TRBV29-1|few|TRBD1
CSVPGQGDTEAFF
TGCAGCGTTCCGGGACAGGGGGACACTGAAGCTTTCTTT
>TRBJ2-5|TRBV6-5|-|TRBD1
CASSRDTWTGETQYF
TGTGCCAGCAGTCGGGACACTTGGACAGGAGAGACCCAGTACTTC
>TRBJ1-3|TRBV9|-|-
CASSVALENSGNTIYF
TGTGCCAGCAGCGTAGCTCTAGAGAACTCTGGAAACACCATATATTTT
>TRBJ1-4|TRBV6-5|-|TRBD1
CASTPRTGDNEKLFF
TGTGCCAGCACCCCACGAACAGGGGATAATGAAAAACTGTTTTTT
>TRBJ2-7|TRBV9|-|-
CASSVGGSSYEQYF
TGTGCCAGCAGCGTCGGAGGGAGCTCCTACGAGCAGTACTTC
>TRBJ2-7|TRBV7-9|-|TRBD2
CASSLEGRGVSYEQYF
TGTGCCAGCAGCTTAGAAGGCCGGGGGGTTTCCTACGAGCAGTACTTC
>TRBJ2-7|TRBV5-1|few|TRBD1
CASSLSTGGSYEQYF
TGCGCCAGCAGCTTGAGCACAGGGGGCAGCTACGAGCAGTACTTC
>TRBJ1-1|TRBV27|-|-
CASSSGGAFMNTEAFF
TGTGCCAGCAGTTCGGGGGGGGCCTTCATGAACACTGAAGCTTTCTTT
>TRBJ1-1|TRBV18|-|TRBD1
CASSPPSGGGSISGEAFF
TGTGCCAGCTCACCACCCTCGGGAGGGGGCTCAATCTCAGGTGAAGCTTTCTTT
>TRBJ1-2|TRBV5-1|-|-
CASQEGAGNYGYTF
TGCGCCAGCCAAGAAGGGGCAGGTAACTATGGCTACACCTTC
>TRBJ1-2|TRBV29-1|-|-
CSVEDPWIGYYGYTF
TGCAGCGTTGAAGATCCGTGGATCGGGTACTATGGCTACACCTTC
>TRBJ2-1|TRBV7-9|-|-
CASSPTGSYNEQFF
TGTGCCAGCAGCCCGACAGGATCCTACAATGAGCAGTTCTTC
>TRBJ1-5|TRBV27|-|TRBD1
CASSPGIDRGRQPQHF
TGTGCCAGCAGCCCAGGGATAGACAGGGGACGTCAGCCCCAGCATTTT
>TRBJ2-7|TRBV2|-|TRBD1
CASSDGQGPSYEQYF
TGTGCCAGCAGTGACGGACAGGGGCCCTCCTACGAGCAGTACTTC
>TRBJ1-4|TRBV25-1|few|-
CASSEYGTLEKLFF
TGTGCCAGCAGTGAATATGGCACCCTTGAAAAACTGTTTTTT
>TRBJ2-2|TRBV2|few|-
CASSSLPGSGELFF
TGTGCCAGCAGTTCCCTACCGGGGTCCGGGGAGCTGTTTTTT
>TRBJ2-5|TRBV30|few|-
CACQGEETQYF
TGTGCCTGCCAAGGGGAAGAGACCCAGTACTTC
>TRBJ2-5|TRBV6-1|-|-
CASSDILKETQYF
TGTGCCAGCAGTGATATTCTTAAAGAGACCCAGTACTTC
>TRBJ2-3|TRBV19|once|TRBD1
CASKDRNGDTQYF
TGTGCCAGTAAGGACAGGAATGGGGATACGCAGTATTTT
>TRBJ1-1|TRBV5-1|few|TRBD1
CASSPGTGANTEAFF
TGCGCCAGCAGCCCGGGGACAGGGGCGAACACTGAAGCTTTCTTT
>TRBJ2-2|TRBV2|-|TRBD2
CASRRLAGGNAGELFF
TGTGCCAGCAGGCGACTAGCGGGGGGGAATGCCGGGGAGCTGTTTTTT
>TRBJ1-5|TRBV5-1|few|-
CASSLTGLGNQPQHF
TGCGCCAGCAGCTTGACGGGACTAGGCAATCAGCCCCAGCATTTT
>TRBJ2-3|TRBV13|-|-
CASSVQVSDTDTQYF
TGTGCCAGCAGCGTACAGGTCTCAGACACAGATACGCAGTATTTT
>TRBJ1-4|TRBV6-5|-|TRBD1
CATRGTVGEKLFF
TGTGCCACCAGAGGGACAGTCGGGGAAAAACTGTTTTTT
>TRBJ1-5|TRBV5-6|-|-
CASSLGRGRSNQPQHF
TGTGCCAGCAGCTTGGGAAGGGGAAGGAGCAATCAGCCCCAGCATTTT
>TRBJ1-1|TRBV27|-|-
CASSLEGTQNTEAFF
TGTGCCAGCAGTTTAGAGGGCACCCAGAACACTGAAGCTTTCTTT
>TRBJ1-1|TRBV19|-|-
CASSIDSWGPTEAFF
TGTGCCAGTAGTATAGATAGCTGGGGCCCCACTGAAGCTTTCTTT
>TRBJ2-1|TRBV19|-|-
CASSIRGDANEQFF
TGTGCCAGTAGTATCCGCGGGGATGCCAATGAGCAGTTCTTC
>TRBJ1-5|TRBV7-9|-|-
CASSLYFPGRDSNQPQHF
TGTGCCAGCAGCTTATACTTTCCAGGGCGTGACAGCAATCAGCCCCAGCATTTT
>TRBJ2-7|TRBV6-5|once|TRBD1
CASYSTGTGGSEQYF
TGTGCCAGCTATTCTACCGGGACAGGGGGTTCGGAGCAGTACTTC